This TCR beta chain was obtained from a study of T cell responses to AZD1222 COVID-19 vaccine. Produced via immunoSEQ multiplex PCR; TCRdb's table is partial and in-frame only. The data contain some 120,000 clones, roughly 93% of them singletons. Study outcomes and limitations: Increased Spike-specific TCR breadth and depth were observed after two AZD1222 doses. Donors were mostly white British, more females; clonal diversity possibly underestimated.

As regards this clone: Its antigen is unidentified.

With 5 bases removed from V and 8 bases from J, the gap between germline ends came to 18 bases. This CDR3 is 14 amino acids long. CDR1 is LNHNV and CDR2 is YYDKDF in the germline V gene (reference sequence). The source was peripheral blood, collected on day 0 of AZD1222 vaccination. The V gene is TRBV15, the J gene TRBJ1-1; D is uncertain. This receptor was obtained from an adult in good health. CDR3: CATSGKDGGKEAFF. The CDR3 nucleotides are TGTGCCACCAGCGGGAAGGACGGAGGTAAGGAAGCTTTCTTT.